The clone carrying this TCR beta chain showed up just once. Its antigen is undetermined. The data derive from a study of cytomegalovirus exposure and HLA in healthy donors. At the level of the study: A previous analysis identified 95 million to 120 million unique TCR beta sequences derived from 180 million or so T cells. General observations from the study: Later, an analysis found that common viral pathogens appeared to be linked with several of the most significant clusters. Association of a missense DCLRE1C variant with TCR beta V- and J-gene trimming was reported in a later analysis. Most TCR beta V segments were productive about 87% or about 30% of the time in an earlier analysis.

PCR involved 60 Vbeta and 13 Jbeta primers. Generated by immunoSEQ multiplex PCR, the TCRdb table keeps only in-frame clones and is missing some. The sample lists approximately 210,000 clones; about 85% were seen once. The CDR3 runs 16 residues. The V gene's germline CDR1 is SGHTA and CDR2 FQGNSA. After removal of 5 bases from V and 3 bases from J, the junction contained 10 bases not matched to a gene. Specimen: PBMCs. The source is a woman aged 45-59 years in good health and CMV-seronegative. The V call is TRBV7-2, the J call TRBJ1-5; 7 bases are shared with TRBD1. The CDR3 nucleotides are TGTGCCAGCAGCCTAGAAGGGGGCGCCGTCAATCAGCCCCAGCATTTT. Protein product: CASSLEGGAVNQPQHF.